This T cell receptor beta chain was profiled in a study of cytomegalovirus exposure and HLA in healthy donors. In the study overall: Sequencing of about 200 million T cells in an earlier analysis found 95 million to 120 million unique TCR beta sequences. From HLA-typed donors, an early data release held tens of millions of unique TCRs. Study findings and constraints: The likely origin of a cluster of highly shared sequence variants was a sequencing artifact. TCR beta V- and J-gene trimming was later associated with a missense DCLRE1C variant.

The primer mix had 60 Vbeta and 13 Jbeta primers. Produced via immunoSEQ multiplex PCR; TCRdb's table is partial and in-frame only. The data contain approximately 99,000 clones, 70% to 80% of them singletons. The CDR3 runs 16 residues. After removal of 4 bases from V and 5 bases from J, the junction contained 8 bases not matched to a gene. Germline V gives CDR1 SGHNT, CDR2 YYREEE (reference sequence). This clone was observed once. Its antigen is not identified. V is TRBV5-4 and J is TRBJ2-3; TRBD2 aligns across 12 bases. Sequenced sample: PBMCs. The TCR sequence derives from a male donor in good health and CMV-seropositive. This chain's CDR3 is CASSPRLAGGIDTQYF. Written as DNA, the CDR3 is TGTGCCAGCAGCCCGCGCCTAGCGGGGGGGATAGATACGCAGTATTTT.